This TCR beta chain is drawn from a study of identical twins. TCRdb reanalysed the 5' RACE reads using MiXCR and keeps one entry per CDR3 protein. The table has about 550,000 distinct CDR3 sequences, about a fifth seen once. Study outcomes and limitations: Clonotypes of the beta chain that were abundant in cord blood carried fewer insertions (memory repertoires showed none).

V lost 3 bases and J lost 6, with 18 bases in between. CDR3 length: 17 amino acids. This clonotype was observed a few times. The target antigen is unknown. These data were also reused for a study on yellow fever vaccine responses in identical twins.

Sample: CD4+ T cells sorted from blood. The chain has TRBV12-3 or TRBV12-4 and TRBJ1-6; D remains unclear. The receptor comes from a woman under 30 in good health. CDR3 region: CASSFWTLAGPNSPLHF. The CDR3 region has the DNA TGTGCCAGCAGTTTTTGGACCCTCGCCGGCCCTAATTCACCCCTCCACTTT.